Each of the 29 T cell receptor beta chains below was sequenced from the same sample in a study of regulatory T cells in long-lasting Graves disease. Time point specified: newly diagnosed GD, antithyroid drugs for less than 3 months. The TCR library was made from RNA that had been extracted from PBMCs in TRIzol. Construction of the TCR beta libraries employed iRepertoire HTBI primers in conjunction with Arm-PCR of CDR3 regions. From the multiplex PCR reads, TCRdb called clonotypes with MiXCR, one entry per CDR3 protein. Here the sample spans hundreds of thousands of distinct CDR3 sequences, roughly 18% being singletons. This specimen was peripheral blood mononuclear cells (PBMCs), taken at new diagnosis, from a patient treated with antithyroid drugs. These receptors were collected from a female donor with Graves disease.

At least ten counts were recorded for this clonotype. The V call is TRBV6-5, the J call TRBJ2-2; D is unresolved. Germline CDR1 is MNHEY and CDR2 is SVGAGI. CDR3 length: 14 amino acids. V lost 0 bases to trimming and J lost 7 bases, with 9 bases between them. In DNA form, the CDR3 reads TGTGCCAGCAGTTACTCGATGTGGGGCGGGGAGCTGTTTTTT. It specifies CASSYSMWGGELFF.

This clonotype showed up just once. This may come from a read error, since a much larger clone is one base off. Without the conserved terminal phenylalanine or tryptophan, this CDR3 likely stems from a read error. CDR3 loop: CASSHGTSGTNEQFL. The DNA of the CDR3 is TGTGCCAGCAGCCACGGGACTAGCGGGACCAATGAGCAGTTCTTA. The chain recombines TRBV14 with TRBJ2-1, with 13 bases that match TRBD2. This CDR3 has 15 amino acids. Germline V gives CDR1 SGHDN, CDR2 FVKESK. The J segment lost 6 bases and the V segment lost 3 bases, leaving 2 bases of the junction unmatched.

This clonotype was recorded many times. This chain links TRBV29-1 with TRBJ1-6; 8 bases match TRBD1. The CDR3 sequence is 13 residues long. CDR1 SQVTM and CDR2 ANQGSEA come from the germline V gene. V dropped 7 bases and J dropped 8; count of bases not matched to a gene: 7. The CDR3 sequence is CSARGQGDSPLHF. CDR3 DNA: TGCAGCGCCAGAGGACAGGGCGATTCACCCCTCCACTTT.

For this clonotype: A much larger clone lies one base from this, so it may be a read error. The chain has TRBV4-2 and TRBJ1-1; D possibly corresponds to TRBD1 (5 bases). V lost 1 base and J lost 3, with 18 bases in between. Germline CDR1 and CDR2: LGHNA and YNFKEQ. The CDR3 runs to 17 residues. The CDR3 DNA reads TGTGCCAGCAGCCAAGCCCAGGGAGGTGGAATGGACACTGAAGCTTTCTTT. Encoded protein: CASSQAQGGGMDTEAFF.

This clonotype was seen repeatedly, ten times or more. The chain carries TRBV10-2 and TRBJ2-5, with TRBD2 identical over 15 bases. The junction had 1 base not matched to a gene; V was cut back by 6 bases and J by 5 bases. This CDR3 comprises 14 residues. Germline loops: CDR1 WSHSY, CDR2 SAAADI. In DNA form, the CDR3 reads TGCGCCAGCAGAGGGACTAGCGGGAGGGAGACCCAGTACTTC. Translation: CASRGTSGRETQYF.

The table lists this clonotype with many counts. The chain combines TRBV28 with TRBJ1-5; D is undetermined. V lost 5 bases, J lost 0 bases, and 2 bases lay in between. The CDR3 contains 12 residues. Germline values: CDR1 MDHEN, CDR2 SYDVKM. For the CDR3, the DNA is TGTGCCAGCAGTGATAGCAATCAGCCCCAGCATTTT. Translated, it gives CASSDSNQPQHF.

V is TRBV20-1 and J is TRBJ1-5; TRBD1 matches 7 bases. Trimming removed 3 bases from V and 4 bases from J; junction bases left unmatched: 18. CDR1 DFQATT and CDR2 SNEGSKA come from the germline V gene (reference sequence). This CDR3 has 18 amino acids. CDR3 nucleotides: TGCAGTGCTAGCAACAGGGGCACACATTTTACCATTAATCAGCCCCAGCATTTT. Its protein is CSASNRGTHFTINQPQHF.

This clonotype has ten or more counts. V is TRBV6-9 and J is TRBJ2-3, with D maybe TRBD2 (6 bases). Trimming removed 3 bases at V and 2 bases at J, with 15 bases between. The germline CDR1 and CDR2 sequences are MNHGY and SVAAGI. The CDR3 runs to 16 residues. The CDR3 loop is CASSYAPGGSTDTQYF. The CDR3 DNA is TGTGCCAGCAGTTACGCCCCTGGGGGGTCCACAGATACGCAGTATTTT.

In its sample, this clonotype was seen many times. The CDR3 region has the DNA TGTGCCAGCAGTGGATGGGAGGACACTGAAGCTTTCTTT. Its translation: CASSGWEDTEAFF. The rearrangement joins TRBV2 to TRBJ1-1, with D unresolved. The length of the CDR3 is 13 residues. In germline, CDR1 is SNHLY, CDR2 FYNNEI. With 4 bases removed from V and 3 bases from J, the gap between germline ends came to 9 bases.

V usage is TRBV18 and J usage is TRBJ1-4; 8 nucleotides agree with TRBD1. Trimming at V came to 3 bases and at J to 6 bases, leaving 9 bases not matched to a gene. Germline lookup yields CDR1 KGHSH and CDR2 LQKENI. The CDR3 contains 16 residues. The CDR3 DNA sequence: TGTGCCAGCTCACCGAAGGGACAGGTTCGCGATGAAAAACTGTTTTTT. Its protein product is CASSPKGQVRDEKLFF.

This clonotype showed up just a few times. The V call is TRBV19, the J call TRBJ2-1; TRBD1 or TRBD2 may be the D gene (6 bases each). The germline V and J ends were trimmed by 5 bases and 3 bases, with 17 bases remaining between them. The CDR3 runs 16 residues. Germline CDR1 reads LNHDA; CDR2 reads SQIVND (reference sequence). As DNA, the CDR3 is TGTGCCAGTAGTCCCGGTCGAGGGGGAGGCTACAATGAGCAGTTCTTC. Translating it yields CASSPGRGGGYNEQFF. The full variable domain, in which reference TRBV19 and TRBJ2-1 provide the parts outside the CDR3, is DGGITQSPKYLFRKEGQNVTLSCEQNLNHDAMYWYRQDPGQGLRLIYYSQIVNDFQKGDIAEGYSVSREKKESFPLTVTSAQKNPTAFYLCASSPGRGGGYNEQFFGPGTRLTVL.

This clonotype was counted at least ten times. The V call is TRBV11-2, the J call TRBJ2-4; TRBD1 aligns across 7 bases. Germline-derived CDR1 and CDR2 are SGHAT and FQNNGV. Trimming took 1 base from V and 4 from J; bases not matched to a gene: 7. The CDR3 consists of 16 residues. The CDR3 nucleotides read TGTGCCAGCAGCTTAGGGTACGGGACAGAGAAAAACATTCAGTACTTC. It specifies CASSLGYGTEKNIQYF.

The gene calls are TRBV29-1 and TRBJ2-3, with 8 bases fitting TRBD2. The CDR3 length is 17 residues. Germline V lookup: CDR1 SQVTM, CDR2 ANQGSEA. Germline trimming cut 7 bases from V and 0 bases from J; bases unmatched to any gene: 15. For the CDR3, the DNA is TGCAGCGCGCCAACTAGCGGATTACGTTCTAGCACAGATACGCAGTATTTT. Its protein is CSAPTSGLRSSTDTQYF.

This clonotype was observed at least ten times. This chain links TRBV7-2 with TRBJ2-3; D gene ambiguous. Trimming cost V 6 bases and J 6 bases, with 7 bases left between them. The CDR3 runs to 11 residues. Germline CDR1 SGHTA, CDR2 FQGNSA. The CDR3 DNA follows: TGTGCCAGCAGACTTGTCGATACGCAGTATTTT. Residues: CASRLVDTQYF.

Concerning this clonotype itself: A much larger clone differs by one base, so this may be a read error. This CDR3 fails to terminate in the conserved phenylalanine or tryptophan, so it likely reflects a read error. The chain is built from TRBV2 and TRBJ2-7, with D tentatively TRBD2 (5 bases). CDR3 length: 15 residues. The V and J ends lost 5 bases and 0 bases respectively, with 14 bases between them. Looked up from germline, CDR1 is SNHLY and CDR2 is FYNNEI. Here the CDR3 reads CASSYDSAHSYEQYL. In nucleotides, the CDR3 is TGTGCCAGCAGTTATGATAGCGCCCACTCCTACGAGCAGTACCTC.

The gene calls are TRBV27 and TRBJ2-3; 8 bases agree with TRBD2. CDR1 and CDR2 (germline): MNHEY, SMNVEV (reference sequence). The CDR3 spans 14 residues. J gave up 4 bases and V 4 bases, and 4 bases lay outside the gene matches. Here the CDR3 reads CASSSAGAADTQYF. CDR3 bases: TGTGCCAGCAGTTCAGCGGGAGCTGCAGATACGCAGTATTTT.

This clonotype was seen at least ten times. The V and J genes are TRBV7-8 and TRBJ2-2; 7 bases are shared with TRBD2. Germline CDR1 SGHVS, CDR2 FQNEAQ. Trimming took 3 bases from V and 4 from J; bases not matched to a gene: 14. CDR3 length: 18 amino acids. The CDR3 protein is CASSFTASGGGVTGELFF. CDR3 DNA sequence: TGTGCCAGCAGCTTTACGGCTAGCGGTGGTGGGGTCACCGGGGAGCTGTTTTTT.

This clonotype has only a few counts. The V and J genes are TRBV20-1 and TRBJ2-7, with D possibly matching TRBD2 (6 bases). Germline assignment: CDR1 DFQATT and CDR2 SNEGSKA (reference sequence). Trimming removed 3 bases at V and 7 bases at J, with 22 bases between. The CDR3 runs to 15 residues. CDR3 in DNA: TGCAGTGCTAGGGCCCGGACTGGGGGGTCAGGAGAGCAGTACTTC. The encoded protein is CSARARTGGSGEQYF.

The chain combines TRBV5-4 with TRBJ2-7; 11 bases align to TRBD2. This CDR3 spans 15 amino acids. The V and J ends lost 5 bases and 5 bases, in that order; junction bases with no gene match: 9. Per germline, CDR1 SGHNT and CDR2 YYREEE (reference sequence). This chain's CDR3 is CASSRLAGRRDEQYF. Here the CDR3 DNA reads TGTGCCAGCAGTCGACTAGCGGGACGGCGGGACGAGCAGTACTTC.

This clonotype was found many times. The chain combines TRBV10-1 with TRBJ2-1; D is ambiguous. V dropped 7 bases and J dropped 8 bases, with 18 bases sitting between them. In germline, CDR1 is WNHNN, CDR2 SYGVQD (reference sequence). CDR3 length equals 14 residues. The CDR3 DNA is TGCGCCAGCACCTCGGCCCTCCAAGTCCATGAGCAGTTCTTC. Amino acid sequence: CASTSALQVHEQFF.

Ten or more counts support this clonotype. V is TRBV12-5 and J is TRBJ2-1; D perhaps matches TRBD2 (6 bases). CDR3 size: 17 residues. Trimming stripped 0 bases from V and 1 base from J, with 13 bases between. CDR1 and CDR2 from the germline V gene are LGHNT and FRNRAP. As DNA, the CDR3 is TGTGCTAGTGGTTTGGTACGCGGGGAAGGGTCCTACAATGAGCAGTTCTTC. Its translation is CASGLVRGEGSYNEQFF. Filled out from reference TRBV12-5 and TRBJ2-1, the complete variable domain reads DARVTQTPRHKVTEMGQEVTMRCQPILGHNTVFWYRQTMMQGLELLAYFRNRAPLDDSGMPKDRFSAEMPDATLATLKIQPSEPRDSAVYFCASGLVRGEGSYNEQFFGPGTRLTVL.

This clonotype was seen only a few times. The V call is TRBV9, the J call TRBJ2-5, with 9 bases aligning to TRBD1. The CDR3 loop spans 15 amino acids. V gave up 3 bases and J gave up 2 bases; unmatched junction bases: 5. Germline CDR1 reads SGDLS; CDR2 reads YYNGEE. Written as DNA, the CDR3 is TGTGCCAGCAGCGCAGGAGACAGGGGGCAAGAGACCCAGTACTTC. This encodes CASSAGDRGQETQYF.

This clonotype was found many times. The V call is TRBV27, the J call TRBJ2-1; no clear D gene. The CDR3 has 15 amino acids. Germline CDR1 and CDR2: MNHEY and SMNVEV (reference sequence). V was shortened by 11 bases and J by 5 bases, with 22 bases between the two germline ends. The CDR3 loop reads CASCFAGPDHNEQFF. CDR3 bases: TGTGCCTCCTGTTTTGCTGGGCCTGACCACAATGAGCAGTTCTTC.

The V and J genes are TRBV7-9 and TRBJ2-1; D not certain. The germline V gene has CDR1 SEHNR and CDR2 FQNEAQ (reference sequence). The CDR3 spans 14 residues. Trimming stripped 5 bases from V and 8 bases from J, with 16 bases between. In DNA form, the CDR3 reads TGTGCCAGCAGCCAAATTGCTCAGTGGGATGAGCAGTTCTTC. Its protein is CASSQIAQWDEQFF.

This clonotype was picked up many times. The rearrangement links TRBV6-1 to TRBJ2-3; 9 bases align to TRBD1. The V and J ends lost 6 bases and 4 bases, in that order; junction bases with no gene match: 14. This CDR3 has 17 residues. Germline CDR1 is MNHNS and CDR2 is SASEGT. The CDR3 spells CASSDRSNRGPADTQYF. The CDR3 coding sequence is TGTGCCAGCAGCGACCGATCAAACAGGGGGCCCGCAGATACGCAGTATTTT.

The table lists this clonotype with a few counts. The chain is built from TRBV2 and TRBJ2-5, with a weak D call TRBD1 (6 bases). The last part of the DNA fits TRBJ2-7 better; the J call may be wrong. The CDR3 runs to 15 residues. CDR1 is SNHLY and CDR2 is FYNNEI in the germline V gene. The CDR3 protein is CASRNWGQGASEQYF. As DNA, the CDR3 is TGTGCCAGCAGGAACTGGGGGCAGGGTGCGTCCGAGCAGTACTTC.

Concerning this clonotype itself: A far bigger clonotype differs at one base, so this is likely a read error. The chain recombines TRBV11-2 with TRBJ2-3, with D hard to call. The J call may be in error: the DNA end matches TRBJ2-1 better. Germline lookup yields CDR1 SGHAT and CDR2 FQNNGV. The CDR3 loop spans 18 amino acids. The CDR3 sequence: CASSLDRRISGRTNQQFF. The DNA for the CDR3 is TGTGCCAGCAGCTTAGATCGGCGAATTTCCGGCCGCACCAATCAGCAGTTCTTC.

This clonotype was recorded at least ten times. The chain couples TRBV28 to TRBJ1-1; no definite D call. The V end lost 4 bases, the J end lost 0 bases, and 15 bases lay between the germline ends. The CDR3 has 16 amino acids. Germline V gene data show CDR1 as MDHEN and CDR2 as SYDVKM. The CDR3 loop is CASSSQQQFLNTEAFF. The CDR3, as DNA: TGTGCCAGCAGTTCCCAACAACAGTTTCTGAACACTGAAGCTTTCTTT.

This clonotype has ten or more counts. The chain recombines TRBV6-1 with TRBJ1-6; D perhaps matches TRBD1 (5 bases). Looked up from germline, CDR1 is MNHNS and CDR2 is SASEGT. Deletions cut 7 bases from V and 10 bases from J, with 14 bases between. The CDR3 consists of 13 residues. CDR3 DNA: TGTGCCAGCACCTCCCGGGGGGTCTCACCCCTCCACTTT. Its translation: CASTSRGVSPLHF.